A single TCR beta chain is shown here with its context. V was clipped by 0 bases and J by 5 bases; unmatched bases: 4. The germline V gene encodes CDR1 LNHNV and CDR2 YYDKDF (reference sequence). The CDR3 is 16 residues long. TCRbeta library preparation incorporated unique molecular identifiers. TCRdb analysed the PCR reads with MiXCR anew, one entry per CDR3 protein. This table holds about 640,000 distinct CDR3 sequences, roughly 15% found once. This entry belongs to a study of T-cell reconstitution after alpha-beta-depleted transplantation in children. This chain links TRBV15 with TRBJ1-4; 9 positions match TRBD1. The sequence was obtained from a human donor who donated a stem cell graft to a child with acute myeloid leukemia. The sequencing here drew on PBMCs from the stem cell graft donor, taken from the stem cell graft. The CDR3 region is CATSRDRGTGNEKLFF. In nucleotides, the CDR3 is TGTGCCACCAGCAGAGATCGGGGGACAGGGAATGAAAAACTGTTTTTT.